Reported below is one T cell receptor (beta chain). The data derive from a study of cytomegalovirus exposure and HLA in healthy donors. Germline CDR1 and CDR2: KGHSH and LQKENI. The CDR3 loop spans 15 amino acids. V was clipped by 5 bases and J by 2 bases, with 15 bases between them. Researchers ran the PCR with 60 Vbeta and 13 Jbeta primers. The data were produced by immunoSEQ multiplex PCR, yet TCRdb's version contains in-frame clones alone and is incomplete. In the table there are around 170,000 clones, about four fifths of which are singletons. The sample consisted of PBMCs. The TCR originated in a woman aged 45-60 years in good health and CMV-seropositive. The chain recombines TRBV18 with TRBJ2-5; TRBD1 is a possible D gene (6 bases). The CDR3 spells CASSSQGTRQETQYF. CDR3 nucleotides: TGTGCCAGCTCATCCCAAGGGACACGTCAAGAGACCCAGTACTTC.